One and the same sample provided the 7 T cell receptor beta chains below, sequenced in a study of T cells in Graves' hyperthyroidism and ophthalmopathy. From RNA transcripts, TCR beta CDR3 regions were amplified. HTBI primers drove first-round RT-PCR of the TCR CDR3. TCRdb called the multiplex PCR reads again in MiXCR, with one record for every CDR3 protein. The sample has roughly 530,000 distinct CDR3 sequences; over 15% are singletons. Specimen: blood. These TCRs come from a woman between 18 and 29 years old with Graves' ophthalmopathy.

In its sample, this clonotype was seen many times. The chain links TRBV11-2 to TRBJ1-4; D unresolved. The CDR3 covers 16 residues. The germline V gene encodes CDR1 SGHAT and CDR2 FQNNGV. V was cut by 0 bases and J by 2 bases, with 10 bases left in between. CDR3 coding DNA: TGTGCCAGCAGCTTAGATTGGAGCCTTACTAATGAAAAACTGTTTTTT. This sequence encodes CASSLDWSLTNEKLFF.

This clonotype was seen many times. CDR3 residues: CASSQEESARNTEAFF. The CDR3 DNA follows: TGCGCCAGCAGCCAAGAAGAGTCCGCCAGGAACACTGAAGCTTTCTTT. The chain combines TRBV4-1 with TRBJ1-1; no firm D call. Germline CDR1 is MGHRA and CDR2 is YSYEKL. This CDR3 comprises 16 residues. Trimming left V 0 bases short and J 1 base short, with 12 bases between.

This chain links TRBV7-6 with TRBJ2-7, with D perhaps matching TRBD1 (6 bases). The CDR3 runs to 16 residues. Trimming removed 5 bases at V and 7 bases at J, with 24 bases between. Germline assignment: CDR1 SGHVS and CDR2 FNYEAQ. The CDR3 coding sequence is TGTGCCAGCAGCCCTGGTGGCACAGGGCTGGACAATGAGCAGTACTTC. This sequence encodes CASSPGGTGLDNEQYF.

This sequence joins TRBV19 and TRBJ1-5; D gene unclear. Germline CDR1 reads LNHDA; CDR2 reads SQIVND (reference sequence). The germline V and J ends were trimmed by 6 bases and 0 bases, with 21 bases remaining between them. The CDR3 length is 18 residues. CDR3 in DNA: TGTGCCAGTAGAGAGCACCCCGCGAAGACTTATAGCAATCAGCCCCAGCATTTT. It is translated as CASREHPAKTYSNQPQHF.

This sequence joins TRBV5-1 and TRBJ2-5; D is possibly TRBD1 (5 bases). Trimming pared 3 bases from V and 2 bases from J, leaving 11 bases between. The CDR3 is made up of 14 amino acids. Germline CDR1 SGHRS, CDR2 YFSETQ. In DNA, the CDR3 is TGCGCCAGCAGCTATTTGACAGTACAAGAGACCCAGTACTTC. Encoded protein: CASSYLTVQETQYF.

The chain links TRBV10-3 to TRBJ1-1; 10 nucleotides line up with TRBD1. J lost 4 bases, V lost 7 bases, and 6 bases had no gene match. The CDR3 runs 14 residues. CDR1 ENHRY and CDR2 SYGVKD come from the germline V gene. This CDR3 is CAITPGQGSTEAFF. The DNA of the CDR3 is TGTGCCATCACTCCGGGACAGGGGAGCACTGAAGCTTTCTTT.

This chain uses TRBV29-1 with TRBJ1-2; D is unresolved. The CDR3 has 14 amino acids. Germline V CDR1 and CDR2: SQVTM, ANQGSEA. V lost 2 bases, J lost 4 bases, and 14 bases lay in between. DNA of the CDR3: TGCAGCGTTGAAAAGGAGGGATGGGGCTATGGCTACACCTTC. Protein product: CSVEKEGWGYGYTF.